The 7 T cell receptor beta chains below come from one sample, sequenced in a study of cytomegalovirus exposure and HLA in healthy donors. The PCR used 60 Vbeta and 13 Jbeta primers. The repertoire was sequenced with immunoSEQ multiplex PCR; TCRdb's copy has only in-frame clones and lacks some. The sample includes about 83,000 clones, more than 80% of them seen just once. The sequenced material came from PBMCs. Source of these receptors: a woman in her 30s in good health and CMV-seronegative.

This sequence joins TRBV12-5 and TRBJ1-2; TRBD1 aligns across 10 bases. This CDR3 is 16 amino acids long. CDR1 and CDR2 (germline): LGHNT, FRNRAP. Trimming cost V 1 base and J 4 bases; bases outside gene matches: 6. This CDR3 is CASGLATGGLGYGYTF. In DNA form, the CDR3 reads TGTGCTAGTGGTTTGGCGACAGGGGGCCTCGGCTATGGCTACACCTTC.

This clone was found a few times. V is TRBV5-8 and J is TRBJ1-2; a weak D match, TRBD1 (6 bases). Between the trimmed V and J ends, which lost 4 bases and 0 bases, there was a span of 10 bases. CDR3 size: 14 residues. The germline V gene encodes CDR1 SGHTS and CDR2 YDEGEE. The CDR3, as DNA: TGTGCCAGCAGCGGGACAATAGCTAACTATGGCTACACCTTC. The encoded protein is CASSGTIANYGYTF.

The chain couples TRBV9 to TRBJ2-7, with 9 bases identical to TRBD2. The CDR3 length is 15 residues. V was pared by 0 bases and J by 2 bases, with 3 bases of the junction left unmatched. The germline CDR1 and CDR2 sequences are SGDLS and YYNGEE. The CDR3 sequence: CASSVGGTSPYEQYF. The CDR3 nucleotides are TGTGCCAGCAGCGTAGGTGGGACTAGCCCCTACGAGCAGTACTTC.

The V call is TRBV18, the J call TRBJ2-3; 7 bases align to TRBD2. Germline loops: CDR1 KGHSH, CDR2 LQKENI. CDR3 length: 16 amino acids. Trimming removed 6 bases from V and 3 bases from J; junction bases left unmatched: 12. CDR3 residues: CASSPPFERGTDTQYF. The DNA of the CDR3 is TGTGCCAGCTCGCCCCCCTTTGAGCGGGGAACAGATACGCAGTATTTT. Filled out from reference TRBV18 and TRBJ2-3, the complete variable domain reads NAGVMQNPRHLVRRRGQEARLRCSPMKGHSHVYWYRQLPEEGLKFMVYLQKENIIDESGMPKERFSAEFPKEGPSILRIQQVVRGDSAAYFCASSPPFERGTDTQYFGPGTRLTVL.

The chain recombines TRBV28 with TRBJ2-7; D unclear. V was trimmed by 6 bases and J by 2 bases, leaving 11 bases between them. The CDR3 extends over 13 amino acids. Germline V gives CDR1 MDHEN, CDR2 SYDVKM. CDR3 sequence: CASRAGAAYEQYF. The CDR3 coding sequence is TGTGCCAGCAGGGCCGGTGCGGCCTACGAGCAGTACTTC.

In its sample, this clone was seen a few times. The J gene is TRBJ2-3, the V gene TRBV11-2, with 9 bases lining up with TRBD2. This CDR3 spans 15 amino acids. V shed 1 base and J 6 bases; nucleotides not matched to a gene: 5. The germline V gene has CDR1 SGHAT and CDR2 FQNNGV. CDR3 nucleotides: TGTGCCAGCAGCTTAGTAGCGGGGGCCCTCGATACGCAGTATTTT. This translates into CASSLVAGALDTQYF.

The chain joins TRBV6-1 to TRBJ1-2; D remains ambiguous. Germline V gene sequence: CDR1 MNHNS, CDR2 SASEGT. The CDR3 runs to 16 residues. V was clipped by 0 bases and J by 3 bases, with 14 bases between them. The CDR3 DNA reads as TGTGCCAGCAGTGAAGCGGGGAGGGTGGAGTACTATGGCTACACCTTC. Encoded protein: CASSEAGRVEYYGYTF.